The 23 T cell receptor beta chains listed next were all sequenced from one sample in a study of T-cell memory formation after mild COVID-19. Each CDR3 protein is one row after TCRdb ran MiXCR on the 5' RACE reads. This repertoire shows 470,000 or so distinct CDR3 sequences, more than 20% found once; its top ten account for 12%. The sequenced sample was PBMCs or a T cell subset sorted from them (not recorded which). These receptors came from an adult woman who had mild COVID-19 (a few samples of this study predate the infection). Cell type and time point are not known.

This clonotype was seen a handful of times. This rearrangement joins TRBV12-3 or TRBV12-4 to TRBJ1-2, with D maybe TRBD1 (5 bases). The CDR3 is made up of 15 amino acids. V lost 2 bases and J lost 2, with 12 bases in between. The DNA of the CDR3 is TGTGCCAGCAGTTTACAGGGAGCGGGGAACTATGGCTACACCTTC. Translation gives CASSLQGAGNYGYTF.

This clonotype was seen more than once but under ten times. The chain has TRBV18 and TRBJ1-2, with D tentatively TRBD1 (5 bases). Trimming removed 3 bases from V and 4 bases from J, with 21 bases in between. Germline CDR1 KGHSH, CDR2 LQKENI. This CDR3 comprises 17 residues. The CDR3 loop reads CASSPPARGLGSYGYTF. DNA for the CDR3: TGTGCCAGCTCACCCCCCGCGCGGGGCCTCGGATCCTATGGCTACACCTTC. Complete variable domain (other parts from reference TRBV18 and TRBJ1-2): NAGVMQNPRHLVRRRGQEARLRCSPMKGHSHVYWYRQLPEEGLKFMVYLQKENIIDESGMPKERFSAEFPKEGPSILRIQQVVRGDSAAYFCASSPPARGLGSYGYTFGSGTRLTVV.

This chain connects TRBV15 to TRBJ2-7, with D perhaps matching TRBD2 (6 bases). The CDR3 length is 13 residues. The germline CDR1 and CDR2 sequences are LNHNV and YYDKDF (reference sequence). Between the trimmed V and J ends, which lost 8 bases and 4 bases, there was a span of 15 bases. In DNA, the CDR3 is TGTGCCACCCGCCTGGACGGGAGTTACGAGCAGTACTTC. Translation gives CATRLDGSYEQYF.

V usage is TRBV20-1 and J usage is TRBJ2-2; D might be TRBD2 (5 bases). V was shortened by 3 bases and J by 4 bases, with 15 bases between the two germline ends. Germline CDR1 is DFQATT and CDR2 is SNEGSKA (reference sequence). This CDR3 is 15 amino acids long. The CDR3 DNA is TGCAGTGCTAGGAGGTCCTTAGCGAGCACCGGGGAGCTGTTTTTT. It encodes CSARRSLASTGELFF.

This clonotype was recorded a few times. The rearrangement uses TRBV6-1 and TRBJ2-1; maybe TRBD2 (6 bases). The germline V gene encodes CDR1 MNHNS and CDR2 SASEGT. This CDR3 contains 13 residues. Trimming took 8 bases from V and 5 from J, leaving 13 bases between them. The CDR3 is CASAGRVDNEQFF. Written as DNA, the CDR3 is TGTGCCAGCGCGGGACGGGTTGACAATGAGCAGTTCTTC.

This chain connects TRBV6-2 or TRBV6-3 to TRBJ2-1; 9 positions match TRBD2. Germline V CDR1 and CDR2: MNHEY, SVGEGT. The CDR3 extends over 15 amino acids. V dropped 4 bases and J dropped 6; count of bases not matched to a gene: 7. The CDR3 DNA reads as TGTGCCAGCAGTTTTAAGGGACTAGCTGGCAATGAGCAGTTCTTC. Translation: CASSFKGLAGNEQFF.

The chain employs TRBV7-8 and TRBJ2-7; 7 bases are shared with TRBD2. Trimming at V came to 3 bases and at J to 3 bases, leaving 11 bases not matched to a gene. Germline CDR1 reads SGHVS; CDR2 reads FQNEAQ. This CDR3 has 16 residues. DNA of the CDR3: TGTGCCAGCAGCTTTCCGGTCGGACTAGAAGGCTACGAGCAGTACTTC. Translated: CASSFPVGLEGYEQYF.

CDR3 sequence (DNA): TGTGCCAGCAGTTTGACTAGCGGGGGGTATACGCAGTATTTT. Amino acids: CASSLTSGGYTQYF. The V call is TRBV6-5, the J call TRBJ2-3; TRBD2 agrees at 13 bases. In germline, CDR1 is MNHEY, CDR2 SVGAGI. CDR3 length equals 14 residues. J gave up 7 bases and V 4 bases, and 2 bases lay outside the gene matches.

The chain recombines TRBV2 with TRBJ2-7; D may be TRBD2 (6 bases). Trimming removed 10 bases from V and 4 bases from J, with 17 bases in between. This CDR3 spans 13 amino acids. Germline values: CDR1 SNHLY, CDR2 FYNNEI. The CDR3 region has the DNA TGTGCCATATCTCCCGGGACTCCTTACGAGCAGTACTTC. Protein product: CAISPGTPYEQYF.

This clonotype was picked up a small number of times. This rearrangement joins TRBV12-3 or TRBV12-4 to TRBJ1-4; D is undetermined. The CDR3 is 12 residues long. Trimming took 3 bases from V and 7 from J, leaving 6 bases between them. The CDR3 nucleotides read TGTGCCAGCAGTTTTCAGCTTGAAAAACTGTTTTTT. Encoded protein: CASSFQLEKLFF.

The chain couples TRBV5-1 to TRBJ2-7, with 9 bases matching TRBD2. This CDR3 is built from 16 residues. Germline CDR1 and CDR2: SGHRS and YFSETQ. With 4 bases clipped from V and 3 bases from J, the junction kept 11 bases outside the gene matches. In DNA form, the CDR3 reads TGCGCCAGCAGCCTGCCGCGGGGGGGCTGGGACTACGAGCAGTACTTC. Its protein product is CASSLPRGGWDYEQYF.

This clonotype was seen a handful of times. This chain connects TRBV7-2 to TRBJ2-7; 7 nucleotides line up with TRBD2. J was trimmed by 4 bases and V by 2 bases; bases with no gene match: 14. Germline V gene data show CDR1 as SGHTA and CDR2 as FQGNSA. CDR3 length: 17 amino acids. DNA of the CDR3: TGTGCCAGCAGCTTATATGGGTGGAGGGAGGGCCGTTACGAGCAGTACTTC. As protein: CASSLYGWREGRYEQYF.

This clonotype appeared a few times. Its ends do not fully match the called genes, so a read error is possible. The chain recombines TRBV4-2 with TRBJ2-3, with D perhaps assigned TRBD1 or TRBD2 (6 bases each). This CDR3 has 19 amino acids. Germline assignment: CDR1 LGHNA and CDR2 YNFKEQ. The DNA for the CDR3 is TGTGCCAGCAGTCAAGTCATCCCGGGGGCTGGGTATGGCACAGATACGCAGTATTTT. Its protein is CASSQVIPGAGYGTDTQYF.

The chain joins TRBV15 to TRBJ2-7; 9 bases match TRBD2. This CDR3 has 13 amino acids. V shed 8 bases and J 5 bases; nucleotides not matched to a gene: 7. The germline gives CDR1 LNHNV, CDR2 YYDKDF (reference sequence). The CDR3 here is CATGRGGPDEQYF. As DNA, the CDR3 is TGTGCCACCGGGCGGGGGGGCCCGGACGAGCAGTACTTC. Combining the CDR3 with reference TRBV15 and TRBJ2-7 gives the whole variable domain DAMVIQNPRYQVTQFGKPVTLSCSQTLNHNVMYWYQQKSSQAPKLLFHYYDKDFNNEADTPDNFQSRRPNTSFCFLDIRSPGLGDTAMYLCATGRGGPDEQYFGPGTRLTVT.

This sequence joins TRBV12-3 or TRBV12-4 and TRBJ1-4, with a weak D call TRBD1 (5 bases). V was pared by 3 bases and J by 8 bases, with 16 bases between. This CDR3 is 15 amino acids long. The CDR3 nucleotides read TGTGCCAGCAGTTTTCAGAGGGGACGAGAAGAAAAACTGTTTTTT. Encoded protein: CASSFQRGREEKLFF.

This chain connects TRBV7-9 to TRBJ1-2; no reliable D call. Germline CDR1 is SEHNR and CDR2 is FQNEAQ (reference sequence). This CDR3 contains 13 residues. V lost 0 bases and J lost 6, with 8 bases in between. Written as DNA, the CDR3 is TGTGCCAGCAGCTTAGCCCTGGCCCATGGCTACACCTTC. Encoded protein: CASSLALAHGYTF.

This clonotype has a handful of counts. V and J are TRBV15 and TRBJ2-7; 10 bases fit TRBD2. This CDR3 has 16 residues. The germline V gene has CDR1 LNHNV and CDR2 YYDKDF (reference sequence). Unmatched junction bases numbered 10, after V lost 5 bases and J lost 3 bases. This CDR3 is CATSPQPLAGVYEQYF. In DNA form, the CDR3 reads TGTGCCACCAGCCCTCAACCCCTAGCGGGAGTCTACGAGCAGTACTTC.

This clonotype was detected a few times. The chain links TRBV5-6 to TRBJ2-3; D is unclear. The CDR3 runs to 14 residues. The germline CDR1 and CDR2 sequences are SGHDT and YYEEEE. V gave up 4 bases and J gave up 1 base, with 10 bases separating them. Here the CDR3 reads CASSPKPGTDTQYF. Written as DNA, the CDR3 is TGTGCCAGCAGCCCGAAACCAGGCACAGATACGCAGTATTTT.

Comment on this clonotype: A read error may produce the germline difference seen at one junction end. CDR3 region: CASSLGQGGLQETQYF. The CDR3, as DNA: TGCGCCAGCAGTTTGGGACAGGGAGGACTCCAAGAGACCCAGTACTTC. V is TRBV5-1 and J is TRBJ2-5; 9 positions match TRBD1. The CDR3 covers 16 residues. Germline CDR1 SGHRS, CDR2 YFSETQ.

V is TRBV20-1 and J is TRBJ1-5; D possibly corresponds to TRBD1 (6 bases). This CDR3 comprises 16 residues. Trimming left V 3 bases short and J 0 bases short, with 15 bases between. Germline CDR1 reads DFQATT; CDR2 reads SNEGSKA (reference sequence). The CDR3 sequence is CSASNRDYYSNQPQHF. DNA for the CDR3: TGCAGTGCTAGTAACAGGGACTACTATAGCAATCAGCCCCAGCATTTT.

The chain employs TRBV7-6 and TRBJ1-2, with 7 positions matching TRBD1. The CDR3 has 14 amino acids. CDR1 and CDR2 (germline): SGHVS, FNYEAQ. Trimming cost V 4 bases and J 8 bases; bases outside gene matches: 10. CDR3 sequence: CASSSRQGLDGYTF. CDR3 in DNA: TGTGCCAGCAGCTCCCGACAGGGATTGGACGGCTACACCTTC.

The chain links TRBV6-5 to TRBJ2-7; D uncertain. This CDR3 comprises 13 residues. V lost 0 bases and J 4 bases, leaving 7 bases between the germline ends. Germline values: CDR1 MNHEY, CDR2 SVGAGI. The CDR3, as DNA: TGTGCCAGCAGTTACTCTGAGGTTTACGAGCAGTACTTC. This encodes CASSYSEVYEQYF.

This clonotype was seen many times. The chain carries TRBV6-5 and TRBJ1-2, with 9 nucleotides matching TRBD1. The V gene's germline CDR1 is MNHEY and CDR2 SVGAGI. V lost 6 bases to trimming and J lost 8 bases; unmatched junction nucleotides: 10. The CDR3 length is 14 residues. The CDR3 spells CASSLGTGTSGYTF. CDR3 coding DNA: TGTGCCAGCAGCCTAGGGACAGGGACTTCAGGCTACACCTTC.